These T cell receptor beta chains were read from a single sample in a study of cytomegalovirus exposure and HLA in healthy donors. The method was immunoSEQ multiplex PCR; TCRdb's version includes in-frame clones alone and lacks a portion of them. The sample holds approximately 70,000 clones. Sequenced input: PBMCs. The receptors originated from a female donor in good health and CMV-seropositive. Both conserved end residues are part of each CDR3. Fields, in order: V gene, J gene, CDR3 length, D gene, CDR3 protein, CDR3 DNA. A D gene is named only where the DNA matches it firmly.

TRBV29-1	TRBJ1-2	13	-	CSVDRERGYGYTF	TGCAGCGTTGACAGGGAACGCGGCTATGGCTACACCTTC
TRBV7-3	TRBJ2-1	16	TRBD2	CASSPTPGLAYNEQFF	TGTGCCAGCAGCCCGACCCCGGGACTAGCCTACAATGAGCAGTTCTTC
TRBV11-2	TRBJ1-5	16	-	CASSLGQTTSNQPQHF	TGTGCCAGCAGCTTAGGACAGACAACTAGCAATCAGCCCCAGCATTTT
TRBV6-1	TRBJ2-5	14	TRBD1	CASSIQGFEETQYF	TGTGCCAGCAGTATACAGGGGTTCGAAGAGACCCAGTACTTC
TRBV7-8	TRBJ2-7	14	TRBD1	CASNRGTGPRPTYF	TGTGCCAGCAACCGCGGGACAGGGCCAAGACCGACCTACTTC
TRBV5-1	TRBJ2-1	15	-	CASSLSPTDRGEQFF	TGCGCCAGCAGCTTGTCCCCCACGGACAGAGGTGAGCAGTTCTTC
TRBV4-1	TRBJ1-5	15	-	CASSQDTVSNQPQHF	TGCGCCAGCAGCCAAGATACGGTAAGCAATCAGCCCCAGCATTTT
TRBV9	TRBJ2-3	15	TRBD2	CASSVEGLRTDTQYF	TGTGCCAGCAGCGTAGAGGGACTACGCACAGATACGCAGTATTTT
TRBV7-9	TRBJ1-1	16	TRBD1	CASSSPGQGADTEAFF	TGTGCCAGCAGCTCTCCGGGACAGGGGGCGGACACTGAAGCTTTCTTT
TRBV19	TRBJ1-2	16	TRBD1	CASSTRNRGQGYGYTF	TGTGCCAGTAGTACCCGCAACAGGGGGCAAGGTTATGGCTACACCTTC
TRBV4-1	TRBJ2-5	13	TRBD1	CASRRQGSETQYF	TGCGCCAGCAGACGACAGGGGTCGGAGACCCAGTACTTC
TRBV7-9	TRBJ2-3	15	TRBD1	CASSSRDRDADTQYF	TGTGCCAGCAGCTCCCGGGACAGGGATGCGGATACGCAGTATTTT
TRBV7-9	TRBJ2-3	15	TRBD2	CASSRSGGAMDTQYF	TGTGCCAGCAGCCGCAGCGGGGGGGCGATGGATACGCAGTATTTT
TRBV6-6	TRBJ1-5	16	TRBD1	CASRDRGLGSNQPQHF	TGTGCCAGCCGGGACAGGGGGTTAGGTAGCAATCAGCCCCAGCATTTT
TRBV7-2	TRBJ1-1	13	-	CASSLFYGTEAFF	TGTGCCAGCAGCTTATTCTATGGCACTGAAGCTTTCTTT
TRBV18	TRBJ2-3	18	TRBD2	CASSPLPGLAGGADTQYF	TGTGCCAGCTCACCGTTACCGGGACTAGCGGGAGGGGCAGATACGCAGTATTTT
TRBV19	TRBJ1-1	15	-	CASSSPGRAGTEAFF	TGTGCCAGTAGTAGCCCAGGGAGGGCGGGCACTGAAGCTTTCTTT
TRBV7-9	TRBJ2-7	17	TRBD1	CASSSYRTRQGANEQYF	TGTGCCAGCAGCTCATACCGTACTCGACAGGGGGCCAACGAGCAGTACTTC
TRBV27	TRBJ2-1	14	TRBD1	CASSPQDRRREQFF	TGTGCCAGCAGTCCCCAGGACAGGAGGAGGGAGCAGTTCTTC
TRBV18	TRBJ1-1	18	TRBD1	CASSPQDRGLGGDTEAFF	TGTGCCAGCTCACCTCAGGACAGGGGGCTTGGGGGTGACACTGAAGCTTTCTTT
TRBV2	TRBJ1-5	15	TRBD1	CASSVQGMSNQPQHF	TGTGCCAGCAGTGTACAGGGGATGAGCAATCAGCCCCAGCATTTT
TRBV6-6	TRBJ1-2	15	-	CASSYSGGANYGYTF	TGTGCCAGCAGTTACTCAGGGGGAGCTAACTATGGCTACACCTTC
TRBV5-5	TRBJ2-2	13	-	CASSTRDTGELFF	TGTGCCAGCAGTACCAGGGACACCGGGGAGCTGTTTTTT
TRBV14	TRBJ2-4	15	-	CASSQESGAKNIQYF	TGTGCCAGCAGCCAAGAAAGCGGGGCCAAAAACATTCAGTACTTC
TRBV6-5	TRBJ1-4	15	TRBD1	CASQPGQGFGEKLFF	TGTGCCAGCCAACCGGGACAGGGTTTCGGTGAAAAACTGTTTTTT
TRBV4-1	TRBJ2-1	16	TRBD2	CASSQGGLAGGHEQFF	TGCGCCAGCAGCCAAGGGGGACTAGCGGGGGGGCATGAGCAGTTCTTC
TRBV2	TRBJ2-7	16	TRBD1	CASSEVIGDRAYEQYF	TGTGCCAGCAGTGAAGTTATCGGGGACAGGGCCTACGAGCAGTACTTC
TRBV9	TRBJ1-1	14	TRBD1	CASSGKRDSRPAFF	TGTGCCAGCAGCGGCAAACGGGACAGCAGACCCGCTTTCTTT
TRBV7-2	TRBJ2-3	16	TRBD1	CASSLTGTGDSDTQYF	TGTGCCAGCAGCTTAACCGGGACAGGGGATTCAGATACGCAGTATTTT
TRBV25-1	TRBJ2-5	18	TRBD2	CASSDFSPRLAGGETQYF	TGTGCCAGCAGTGACTTTTCCCCTAGACTAGCGGGAGGGGAGACCCAGTACTTC
TRBV18	TRBJ1-3	16	TRBD1	CASSEGQGDSGNTIYF	TGTGCCAGCTCGGAGGGACAGGGGGATTCTGGAAACACCATATATTTT
TRBV4-1	TRBJ2-7	13	-	CASSHLGGYEQYF	TGCGCCAGCAGCCACTTAGGCGGATACGAGCAGTACTTC
TRBV29-1	TRBJ2-7	14	TRBD1	CSVLSGQGGYEQYF	TGCAGCGTACTCTCCGGACAGGGGGGGTACGAGCAGTACTTC
TRBV7-2	TRBJ2-7	12	-	CASSLTGTEQYF	TGTGCCAGCAGCTTAACAGGGACCGAGCAGTACTTC
TRBV29-1	TRBJ2-5	16	TRBD2	CSVDMWGEREGETQYF	TGCAGCGTTGACATGTGGGGCGAGCGGGAGGGTGAGACCCAGTACTTC
TRBV5-1	TRBJ2-5	15	-	CASSSHLQVQETQYF	TGCGCCAGCAGCTCGCATTTACAGGTCCAAGAGACCCAGTACTTC
TRBV6-1	TRBJ1-4	16	TRBD1	CASSEFRTGNDEKLFF	TGTGCCAGCAGTGAATTCAGGACAGGAAATGATGAAAAACTGTTTTTT
TRBV6-5	TRBJ2-1	14	TRBD1	CASSLQGADNEQFF	TGTGCCAGCAGCCTACAGGGGGCCGACAATGAGCAGTTCTTC
TRBV18	TRBJ2-5	13	-	CASSPGDQETQYF	TGTGCCAGCTCACCAGGAGATCAAGAGACCCAGTACTTC
TRBV5-1	TRBJ2-3	16	TRBD2	CASSLRLAGDTDTQYF	TGCGCCAGCAGCTTGCGACTAGCGGGGGACACAGATACGCAGTATTTT
TRBV28	TRBJ2-1	15	TRBD1	CASSSVGTGTNEQFF	TGTGCCAGCAGTTCGGTCGGGACAGGGACCAATGAGCAGTTCTTC
TRBV6-6	TRBJ2-7	12	-	CASSQGFYEQYF	TGTGCCAGCAGTCAGGGTTTTTACGAGCAGTACTTC
TRBV5-1	TRBJ2-5	13	-	CASSSWTVETQYF	TGCGCCAGCAGCTCCTGGACAGTTGAGACCCAGTACTTC
TRBV5-8	TRBJ2-3	16	-	CASSKGLLASTDTQYF	TGTGCCAGCAGCAAGGGACTCCTGGCTTCCACAGATACGCAGTATTTT
TRBV9	TRBJ2-1	15	TRBD2	CASSELAGTYNEQFF	TGTGCCAGCAGCGAACTAGCGGGAACCTACAATGAGCAGTTCTTC
TRBV9	TRBJ2-7	14	-	CASSDSSEAYEQYF	TGTGCCAGCAGCGACTCAAGCGAAGCCTACGAGCAGTACTTC
TRBV4-2	TRBJ2-3	15	TRBD2	CASSPWGGSTDTQYF	TGTGCCAGCAGCCCGTGGGGCGGGAGTACAGATACGCAGTATTTT
TRBV2	TRBJ2-7	16	TRBD2	CASRAYEVAGVREQYF	TGTGCCAGCAGGGCCTATGAAGTAGCGGGAGTCCGCGAGCAGTACTTC
TRBV11-2	TRBJ2-7	12	-	CASSLEASGKYF	TGTGCCAGCAGCTTAGAGGCCTCAGGAAAGTACTTC
TRBV29-1	TRBJ2-5	15	TRBD2	CSVEEGREVGETQYF	TGCAGCGTTGAAGAGGGGCGGGAGGTGGGCGAGACCCAGTACTTC
TRBV4-2	TRBJ2-3	16	-	CASSQARSPSTDTQYF	TGTGCCAGCAGCCAGGCTAGGAGTCCCTCCACAGATACGCAGTATTTT
TRBV4-3	TRBJ2-5	15	TRBD2	CASSHTLAVQETQYF	TGCGCCAGCAGCCACACACTAGCGGTCCAAGAGACCCAGTACTTC